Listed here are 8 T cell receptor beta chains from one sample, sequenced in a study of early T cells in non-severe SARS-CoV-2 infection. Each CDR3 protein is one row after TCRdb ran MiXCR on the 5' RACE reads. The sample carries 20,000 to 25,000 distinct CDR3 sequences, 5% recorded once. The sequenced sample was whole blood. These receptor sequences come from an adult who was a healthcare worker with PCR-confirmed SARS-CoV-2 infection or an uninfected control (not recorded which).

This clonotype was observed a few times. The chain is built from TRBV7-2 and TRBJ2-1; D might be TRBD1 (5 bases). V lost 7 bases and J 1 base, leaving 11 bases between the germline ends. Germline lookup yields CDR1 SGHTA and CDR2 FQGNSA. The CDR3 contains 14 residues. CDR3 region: CASTDRRSYNEQFF. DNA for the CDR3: TGTGCCAGCACCGACAGACGATCCTACAATGAGCAGTTCTTC.

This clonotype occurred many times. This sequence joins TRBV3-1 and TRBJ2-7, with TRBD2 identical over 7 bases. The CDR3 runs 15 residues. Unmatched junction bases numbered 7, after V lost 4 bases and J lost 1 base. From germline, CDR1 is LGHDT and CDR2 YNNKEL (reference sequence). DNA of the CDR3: TGTGCCAGCAGCCTAGAGCCAGCGGGGTCCTACGAGCAGTACTTC. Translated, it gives CASSLEPAGSYEQYF.

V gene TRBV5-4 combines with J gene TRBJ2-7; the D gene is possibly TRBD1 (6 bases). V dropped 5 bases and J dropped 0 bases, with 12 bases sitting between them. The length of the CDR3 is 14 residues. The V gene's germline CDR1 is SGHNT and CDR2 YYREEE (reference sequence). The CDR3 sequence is CASRYDRSSYEQYF. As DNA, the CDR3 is TGTGCCAGCAGATATGACAGGAGCTCCTACGAGCAGTACTTC.

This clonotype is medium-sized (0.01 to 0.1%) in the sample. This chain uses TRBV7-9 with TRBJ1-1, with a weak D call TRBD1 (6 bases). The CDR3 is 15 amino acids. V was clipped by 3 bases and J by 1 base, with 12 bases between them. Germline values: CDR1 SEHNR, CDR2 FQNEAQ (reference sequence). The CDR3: CASSFPGGPNTEAFF. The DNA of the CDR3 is TGTGCCAGCAGCTTCCCGGGGGGGCCGAACACTGAAGCTTTCTTT.

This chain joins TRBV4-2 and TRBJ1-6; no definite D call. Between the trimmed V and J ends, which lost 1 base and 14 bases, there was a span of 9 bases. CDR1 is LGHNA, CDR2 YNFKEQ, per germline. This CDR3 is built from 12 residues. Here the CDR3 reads CASSQGSGSLHF. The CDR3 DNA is TGTGCCAGCAGCCAAGGGAGCGGTTCCCTCCACTTT.

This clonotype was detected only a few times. For the CDR3, the DNA is TGTGCCAGCTCACCCCGACAGGGGCCCTATGGCTACACCTTC. It specifies CASSPRQGPYGYTF. The chain links TRBV18 to TRBJ1-2; TRBD1 matches at 8 bases. Germline V gene sequence: CDR1 KGHSH, CDR2 LQKENI. This CDR3 spans 14 amino acids. The V and J ends lost 3 bases and 4 bases, in that order; junction bases with no gene match: 4. The variable domain in full, completed from reference TRBV18 and TRBJ1-2, reads NAGVMQNPRHLVRRRGQEARLRCSPMKGHSHVYWYRQLPEEGLKFMVYLQKENIIDESGMPKERFSAEFPKEGPSILRIQQVVRGDSAAYFCASSPRQGPYGYTFGSGTRLTVV.

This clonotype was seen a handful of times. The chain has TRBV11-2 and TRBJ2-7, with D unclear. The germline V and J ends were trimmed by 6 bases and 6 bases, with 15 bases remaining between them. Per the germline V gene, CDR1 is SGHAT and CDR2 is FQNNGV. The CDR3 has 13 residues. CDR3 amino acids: CASSYLWSGEQYF. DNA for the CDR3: TGTGCCAGCAGTTACCTCTGGTCCGGCGAGCAGTACTTC.

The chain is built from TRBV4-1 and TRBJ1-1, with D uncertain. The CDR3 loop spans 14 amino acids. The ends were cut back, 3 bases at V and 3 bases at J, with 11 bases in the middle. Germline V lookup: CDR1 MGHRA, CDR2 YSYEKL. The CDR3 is CASSQAPADTEAFF. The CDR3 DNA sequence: TGCGCCAGCAGCCAGGCTCCAGCGGACACTGAAGCTTTCTTT.